This T cell receptor beta chain originates from a study of blood T cell repertoires in COVID-19. On the study more broadly: There were acute and convalescent COVID-19 samples, and they came from the United States, Italy and Spain. The analysed material was cDNA or gDNA that came from T cells, B-cell-depleted T cells, or PBMCs.

The data were produced by immunoSEQ multiplex PCR, yet TCRdb's version contains in-frame clones alone and is incomplete. The sample lists more than 200,000 clones, about 85% occurring once. V gave up 0 bases and J gave up 7 bases, with 7 bases separating them. Looked up from germline, CDR1 is LGHDT and CDR2 is YNNKEL (reference sequence). This CDR3 contains 13 residues. The sequence was collected from a woman of 80 years or more with acute or convalescent COVID-19. What was sequenced was peripheral blood. V is TRBV3-1 (or the pseudogene TRBV3-2) and J is TRBJ1-5; no clear D. CDR3 region: CASSQDRLQPQHF. In DNA form, the CDR3 reads TGTGCCAGCAGCCAAGATCGGTTGCAGCCCCAGCATTTT.